The T cell receptor (beta chain) described here comes from a study of blood T cell repertoires in COVID-19. Measured with immunoSEQ multiplex PCR; TCRdb has only the in-frame clones, and not every one. The repertoire holds 37,000 or so clones, roughly 90% seen once, with around 6.1% in the top ten. With V trimmed by 2 bases and J by 9 bases, 5 bases remained unmatched. Germline values: CDR1 GTSNPN, CDR2 SVGIG (reference sequence). The CDR3 has 12 residues. This sequence was found in a human donor in a cohort sampled during active COVID-19. The chain employs TRBV30 and TRBJ1-1, with 8 bases that match TRBD1. The source material was peripheral blood. The CDR3 sequence: CAWSPDRAKAFF. The CDR3, as DNA: TGTGCCTGGAGTCCGGACAGGGCCAAAGCTTTCTTT.